One TCR beta chain is described in this entry. Cohort allocation depended upon clinical history that participants reported. Two negative PCRs, clearance, or symptom resolution characterized the recovered Cohort 3 donors. The data belong to a study of blood T cell repertoires in COVID-19. About the study: PBMCs, B-cell-depleted T cells, or T cells provided the cDNA or gDNA that made up the material.

Some clones are missing from TCRdb's copy, which holds only in-frame ones; the method was immunoSEQ multiplex PCR. The sample records 130,000 or so clones, around 86% being singletons. The CDR3 sequence is 18 residues long. V was cut by 2 bases and J by 6 bases, with 24 bases left in between. Germline CDR1 and CDR2: SGHRS and YFSETQ. V and J are TRBV5-1 and TRBJ2-1; no clear D. The sample was PBMCs or T cells enriched from blood (not recorded which). The TCR originated in a man aged 25-40 years who had recovered from COVID-19. The CDR3: CASSLRRLEAGGINEQFF. The CDR3 DNA reads TGCGCCAGCAGCTTACGACGACTTGAGGCCGGCGGTATCAATGAGCAGTTCTTC.